These 24 T cell receptor beta chains were all obtained from the same sample, sequenced in a study of T-cell memory formation after mild COVID-19. TCRdb re-analysed the 5' RACE reads in MiXCR, keeping a single row per CDR3 protein. Among approximately 480,000 distinct CDR3 sequences listed, 15% to 20% were seen once. The sequencing sample was made of PBMCs or a T cell subset sorted from them (not recorded which). These TCRs come from an adult woman who had mild COVID-19 (a few samples of this study predate the infection). Cell type and time point are not known.

This clonotype was detected many times. The chain carries TRBV12-3 or TRBV12-4 and TRBJ1-5, with 11 bases fitting TRBD1. V lost 6 bases and J lost 4; bases outside the gene matches: 8. The CDR3 has 16 residues. CDR3 loop: CASSPVRDRGNQPQHF. The DNA for the CDR3 is TGTGCCAGCAGCCCCGTCCGGGACAGGGGGAATCAGCCCCAGCATTTT.

This clonotype was seen a few times. V and J are TRBV5-1 and TRBJ2-3, with 9 bases lining up with TRBD1. Germline V gene sequence: CDR1 SGHRS, CDR2 YFSETQ. V lost 0 bases to trimming and J lost 4 bases; unmatched junction nucleotides: 9. CDR3 length equals 17 residues. Here the CDR3 DNA reads TGCGCCAGCAGCTTGGCCCGTTTGGACAGGGGCGCAGATACGCAGTATTTT. Protein sequence: CASSLARLDRGADTQYF.

This CDR3 is CASSLRGRAAEQFF. The DNA of the CDR3 is TGTGCCAGCAGTTTAAGGGGGCGGGCAGCTGAGCAGTTCTTC. The chain combines TRBV12-3 or TRBV12-4 with TRBJ2-1; 7 nucleotides match TRBD1. The CDR3 spans 14 residues. V dropped 2 bases and J dropped 9; count of bases not matched to a gene: 7.

This clonotype was recorded a few times. The genes are TRBV5-5 and TRBJ2-1; possible D gene TRBD2, 5 bases. V was clipped by 0 bases and J by 7 bases, with 17 bases between them. Germline loops: CDR1 SGHKS, CDR2 YYEKEE (reference sequence). The CDR3 totals 16 residues. Written as DNA, the CDR3 is TGTGCCAGCAGCTTGGGACCCCGAGCGGACGGGAATGAGCAGTTCTTC. Encoded protein: CASSLGPRADGNEQFF.

This chain joins TRBV27 and TRBJ1-4; D is unresolved. Germline CDR1 and CDR2: MNHEY and SMNVEV (reference sequence). Trimming removed 3 bases at V and 11 bases at J, with 13 bases between. The CDR3 runs to 13 residues. In DNA form, the CDR3 reads TGTGCCAGCAGTTTGTGGCAGGACGGCAAACTGTTTTTT. Its translation: CASSLWQDGKLFF.

The rearrangement joins TRBV5-1 to TRBJ1-1; the D is unclear. Germline assignment: CDR1 SGHRS and CDR2 YFSETQ. Trimming took 2 bases from V and 1 from J, leaving 12 bases between them. The CDR3 is made up of 15 amino acids. The CDR3 protein is CASSFGPTSNTEAFF. CDR3 in DNA: TGCGCCAGCAGCTTCGGACCGACCTCGAACACTGAAGCTTTCTTT.

This clonotype was found a few times. The chain links TRBV7-3 to TRBJ1-1; D unclear. Trimming cost V 0 bases and J 8 bases, with 7 bases left between them. Germline assignment: CDR1 SGHTA and CDR2 FQGTGA. This CDR3 region has 12 residues. The CDR3: CASSLTAGEAFF. CDR3 DNA: TGTGCCAGCAGCTTAACCGCAGGAGAAGCTTTCTTT.

This clonotype was detected a few times. The J gene is TRBJ1-2, the V gene TRBV28; 9 bases map to TRBD1. With V trimmed by 10 bases and J by 6 bases, 6 bases remained unmatched. The CDR3 spans 12 residues. CDR1 is MDHEN, CDR2 SYDVKM, per germline. Here the CDR3 reads CATSQGANGYTF. The CDR3 coding sequence is TGTGCCACCTCACAGGGGGCTAATGGCTACACCTTC.

This clonotype was seen more than once but under ten times. The chain joins TRBV5-1 to TRBJ2-7; D is perhaps TRBD2 (5 bases). V was cut by 0 bases and J by 2 bases, with 12 bases left in between. Germline CDR1 is SGHRS and CDR2 is YFSETQ. The CDR3 totals 15 residues. The CDR3 nucleotides read TGCGCCAGCAGCTTGGGTTGGACTGCCACCTACGAGCAGTACTTC. It codes for CASSLGWTATYEQYF.

The chain links TRBV4-3 to TRBJ1-1; TRBD1 matches 11 bases. V lost 4 bases and J lost 1; bases outside the gene matches: 5. From germline, CDR1 is LGHNA and CDR2 YSLEER. The CDR3 consists of 16 residues. CDR3 amino acids: CASSPGTGGSNTEAFF. In DNA, the CDR3 is TGCGCCAGCAGCCCAGGGACAGGGGGTTCGAACACTGAAGCTTTCTTT.

This clonotype came up a few times. The rearrangement links TRBV3-1 to TRBJ1-1; weak D call: TRBD1 (5 bases). Germline V gives CDR1 LGHDT, CDR2 YNNKEL (reference sequence). The V gene lost 2 bases and the J gene lost 1 base, with 11 bases spanning the gap. This CDR3 region has 15 residues. The CDR3 region is CASSQRPGTNTEAFF. CDR3 nucleotide sequence: TGTGCCAGCAGCCAAAGACCCGGGACGAACACTGAAGCTTTCTTT. Filled out from reference TRBV3-1 and TRBJ1-1, the complete variable domain reads DTAVSQTPKYLVTQMGNDKSIKCEQNLGHDTMYWYKQDSKKFLKIMFSYNNKELIINETVPNRFSPKSPDKAHLNLHINSLELGDSAVYFCASSQRPGTNTEAFFGQGTRLTVV.

The J gene is TRBJ2-1, the V gene TRBV6-2 or TRBV6-3; D remains unclear. The germline gives CDR1 MNHEY, CDR2 SVGEGT. V lost 1 base to trimming and J lost 0 bases, with 7 bases between them. The CDR3 extends over 15 amino acids. CDR3 residues: CASSYWADSYNEQFF. The DNA for the CDR3 is TGTGCCAGCAGTTACTGGGCAGACTCCTACAATGAGCAGTTCTTC.

V usage is TRBV24-1 and J usage is TRBJ2-7; 7 nucleotides line up with TRBD2. The germline CDR1 and CDR2 sequences are KGHDR and SFDVKD. V trimming: 6 bases; J trimming: 3 bases; junction bases outside the gene matches: 4. The CDR3 contains 13 residues. The chain's CDR3 is CATSIGEGYEQYF. Here the CDR3 DNA reads TGTGCCACCAGTATTGGGGAGGGCTACGAGCAGTACTTC.

This clonotype was seen a few times. The V call is TRBV18, the J call TRBJ2-1, with TRBD2 matching 7 bases. The germline gives CDR1 KGHSH, CDR2 LQKENI. After removal of 2 bases from V and 2 bases from J, the junction contained 9 bases not matched to a gene. The CDR3 is 17 residues long. In DNA, the CDR3 is TGTGCCAGCTCACCATTAGCAGGACTAGGCCCCTACAATGAGCAGTTCTTC. As protein: CASSPLAGLGPYNEQFF.

The chain combines TRBV7-3 with TRBJ1-2; TRBD1 matches at 9 bases. This CDR3 is built from 15 residues. V lost 5 bases to trimming and J lost 2 bases; unmatched junction nucleotides: 6. CDR1 and CDR2 from the germline V gene are SGHTA and FQGTGA. The CDR3 sequence is CASSRRQGGNYGYTF. In DNA, the CDR3 is TGTGCCAGCAGCCGACGACAGGGGGGAAACTATGGCTACACCTTC.

This clonotype came up a few times. The chain couples TRBV7-6 to TRBJ2-5, with D unresolved. The CDR3 spans 13 residues. CDR1 and CDR2 (germline): SGHVS, FNYEAQ. V was pared by 5 bases and J by 0 bases, with 7 bases between. Written as DNA, the CDR3 is TGTGCCAGCAGCCAAAGCAACCAAGAGACCCAGTACTTC. Protein product: CASSQSNQETQYF. The full variable domain, completed using reference TRBV7-6 and TRBJ2-5, is GAGVSQSPRYKVTKRGQDVALRCDPISGHVSLYWYRQALGQGPEFLTYFNYEAQQDKSGLPNDRFSAERPEGSISTLTIQRTEQRDSAMYRCASSQSNQETQYFGPGTRLLVL.

At least ten counts were recorded for this clonotype. The CDR3 DNA follows: TGTGCCAGCAGCATGGGGACTAGTCGCTATGAGCAGTTCTTC. Amino acids: CASSMGTSRYEQFF. The chain uses TRBV7-2 and TRBJ2-1; TRBD2 matches 8 bases. From germline, CDR1 is SGHTA and CDR2 FQGNSA. Unmatched junction bases numbered 8, after V lost 5 bases and J lost 8 bases. This CDR3 is built from 14 residues. The whole variable domain, filled in from reference TRBV7-2 and TRBJ2-1, reads GAGVSQSPSNKVTEKGKDVELRCDPISGHTALYWYRQSLGQGLEFLIYFQGNSAPDKSGLPSDRFSAERTGGSVSTLTIQRTQQEDSAVYLCASSMGTSRYEQFFGPGTRLTVL.

The V gene is TRBV7-2, the J gene TRBJ1-1; D is unclear. Germline V gene lookup returns CDR1 SGHTA and CDR2 FQGNSA. Deletions cut 5 bases from V and 0 bases from J, with 13 bases between. The CDR3 is 15 residues long. This CDR3 reads CASSRRQELNTEAFF. CDR3 sequence (DNA): TGTGCCAGCAGCCGCCGGCAGGAGCTGAACACTGAAGCTTTCTTT.

The genes are TRBV10-2 and TRBJ2-7, with D possibly TRBD2 on 6 matching bases. V was cut by 10 bases and J by 2 bases, with 15 bases left in between. From germline, CDR1 is WSHSY and CDR2 SAAADI. The CDR3 is 13 residues long. The CDR3 spells CATLWRGAYEQYF. CDR3 sequence (DNA): TGCGCCACCCTATGGAGGGGAGCCTACGAGCAGTACTTC.

CDR3 amino acids: CASTSLGVGQGTQYF. The CDR3 nucleotides read TGTGCCAGCACCTCCCTAGGGGTTGGTCAGGGTACGCAGTATTTT. The rearrangement joins TRBV7-9 to TRBJ2-3, with D perhaps TRBD1 (5 bases). Germline lookup yields CDR1 SEHNR and CDR2 FQNEAQ (reference sequence). The CDR3 contains 15 residues. V was pared by 7 bases and J by 8 bases, with 22 bases between.

CDR3 nucleotide sequence: TGTGCCATCGGGTTACAGGGGCAGGCCGGGGCCAACGTCCTGACTTTC. Protein sequence: CAIGLQGQAGANVLTF. This chain connects TRBV10-3 to TRBJ2-6; 7 bases fit TRBD1. The CDR3 loop spans 16 amino acids. CDR1 ENHRY and CDR2 SYGVKD come from the germline V gene. Trimming removed 8 bases from V and 4 bases from J; junction bases left unmatched: 11.

The CDR3 region is CASSPGRTRDTEAFF. CDR3 bases: TGTGCCAGCAGCCCCGGAAGAACAAGGGACACTGAAGCTTTCTTT. The J gene is TRBJ1-1, the V gene TRBV11-3; D gene uncertain. Germline assignment: CDR1 SGHNT and CDR2 YENEEA. The CDR3 is 15 amino acids. V was cut by 5 bases and J by 3 bases, with 16 bases left in between.

The chain carries TRBV7-2 and TRBJ1-1; weak D call: TRBD1 (5 bases). The CDR3 spans 14 residues. Deletions cut 2 bases from V and 5 bases from J, with 12 bases between. Germline lookup yields CDR1 SGHTA and CDR2 FQGNSA. The CDR3 is CASSLRRGVTEAFF. CDR3 in DNA: TGTGCCAGCAGCTTACGGAGAGGGGTAACTGAAGCTTTCTTT.

The V call is TRBV9, the J call TRBJ2-7; D possibly uses TRBD1 or TRBD2 (6 bases each). Germline V lookup: CDR1 SGDLS, CDR2 YYNGEE. With 0 bases removed from V and 6 bases from J, the gap between germline ends came to 16 bases. The CDR3 runs to 15 residues. The CDR3 bases are TGTGCCAGCAGCGTAGAATCCAGGGGAGGCCTCGAGCAGTACTTC. Protein: CASSVESRGGLEQYF. Full variable domain (remainder filled in from reference TRBV9 and TRBJ2-7): DSGVTQTPKHLITATGQRVTLRCSPRSGDLSVYWYQQSLDQGLQFLIQYYNGEERAKGNILERFSAQQFPDLHSELNLSSLELGDSALYFCASSVESRGGLEQYFGPGTRLTVT.